The rows below give T cell receptor beta chains drawn from one sample of a study of blood T cell repertoires in COVID-19. Using immunoSEQ multiplex PCR, the repertoire was profiled, and TCRdb retains in-frame clones only, with some absent. The table has some 300,000 clones, around 87% seen once. The source material was peripheral blood. These receptors were obtained from a woman aged 35 to 49 with COVID-19, enrolled during active disease. Both conserved end residues are part of each CDR3. D genes are given only for firm matches. Clone size, where shown, is once, few, many, or a class for clones that have expanded.

>-|TRBV11-2|TRBJ1-4|-|15
CASSLGRRGDEKLFF
TGTGCCAGCAGCTTAGGACGGCGGGGTGATGAAAAACTGTTTTTT
>-|TRBV7-8|TRBJ2-7|-|12
CASSRYADEQYF
TGTGCCAGCAGCCGCTATGCCGACGAGCAGTACTTC
>-|TRBV2|TRBJ2-7|-|13
CASTRTLSYEQYF
TGTGCCAGCACACGGACACTGTCCTACGAGCAGTACTTC
>-|TRBV27|TRBJ1-1|-|14
CASECPPGNTEAFF
TGTGCCAGCGAATGTCCCCCGGGGAACACTGAAGCTTTCTTT
>TRBD2|TRBV7-3|TRBJ2-2|-|16
CASSRSGLGGTGELFF
TGTGCCAGCAGCCGATCGGGACTAGGAGGCACCGGGGAGCTGTTTTTT
>TRBD1|TRBV18|TRBJ1-6|-|15
CASSGGQGGNSPLHF
TGTGCCAGCTCAGGAGGACAGGGAGGAAATTCACCCCTCCACTTT
>-|TRBV27|TRBJ1-5|-|19
CASSPYSPVGGRGNQPQHF
TGTGCCAGCAGCCCTTATTCTCCCGTCGGGGGACGGGGCAATCAGCCCCAGCATTTT
>TRBD1|TRBV5-5|TRBJ2-7|-|13
CASRGDSRYEQYF
TGTGCCAGCAGGGGGGACAGCAGATACGAGCAGTACTTC
>-|TRBV7-2|TRBJ2-5|-|15
CASSLGLVAQETQYF
TGTGCCAGCAGCTTAGGCCTTGTAGCGCAAGAGACCCAGTACTTC
>-|TRBV29-1|TRBJ1-2|-|13
CSVATGPDYGYTF
TGCAGCGTTGCGACAGGACCTGACTATGGCTACACCTTC
>TRBD1|TRBV5-1|TRBJ1-1|once|15
CASSLEGDRASEAFF
TGCGCCAGCAGCTTGGAAGGCGACAGGGCCTCTGAAGCTTTCTTT